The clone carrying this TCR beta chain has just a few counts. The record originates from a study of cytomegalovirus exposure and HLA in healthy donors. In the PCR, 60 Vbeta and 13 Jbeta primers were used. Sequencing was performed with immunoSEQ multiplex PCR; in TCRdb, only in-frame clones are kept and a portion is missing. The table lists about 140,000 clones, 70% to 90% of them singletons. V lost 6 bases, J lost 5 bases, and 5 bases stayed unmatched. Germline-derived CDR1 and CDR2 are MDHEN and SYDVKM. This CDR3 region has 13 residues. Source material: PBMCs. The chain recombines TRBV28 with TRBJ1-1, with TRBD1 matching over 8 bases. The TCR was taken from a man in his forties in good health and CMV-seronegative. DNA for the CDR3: TGTGCCAGCAGAAACAGGGGGTATACTGAAGCTTTCTTT. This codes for CASRNRGYTEAFF.